This is a list of T cell receptor beta chains from one sample in a study of OX40 agonist ivuxolimab in advanced cancers. The data were produced by immunoSEQ multiplex PCR, yet TCRdb's version contains in-frame clones alone and is incomplete. Here the sample spans 11,000 to 15,000 clones, approximately 93% being singletons. Sample: CD4+ or CD8+ T cells sorted from blood, taken in a trial of the OX40 agonist ivuxolimab. These receptors were collected from an adult with an advanced solid tumor such as melanoma, head and neck, liver or kidney cancer. The CDR3 runs from the conserved cysteine through the conserved F or W. D genes are given only for firm matches. Not all rows give a size; the values are once, few, many and, for expanded clones, a class.

>TRBV9|TRBD2|-|TRBJ2-1|15
CASSVGVAGGDEQFF
TGTGCCAGCAGCGTAGGGGTAGCGGGAGGAGATGAGCAGTTCTTC
>TRBV6-1|TRBD1|-|TRBJ2-1|17
CASSGQGVYMGYNEQFF
TGTGCCAGCAGTGGACAGGGGGTGTACATGGGGTACAATGAGCAGTTCTTC
>TRBV30|-|-|TRBJ2-7|14
CAWSGGAVSYEQYF
TGTGCCTGGAGTGGGGGGGCGGTCTCCTACGAGCAGTACTTC
>TRBV4-3|-|-|TRBJ2-7|14
CASSPGSGLREQYF
TGCGCCAGCAGCCCAGGCTCAGGCCTTCGGGAGCAGTACTTC
>TRBV6-1|TRBD1|-|TRBJ1-4|17
CASSESTGVSFNEKLFF
TGTGCCAGCAGTGAATCCACAGGGGTTAGTTTTAATGAAAAACTGTTTTTT
>TRBV9|-|-|TRBJ1-1|16
CASSGTDKGGNTEAFF
TGTGCCAGCAGCGGTACGGATAAGGGTGGAAACACTGAAGCTTTCTTT
>TRBV29-1|TRBD1|-|TRBJ1-2|13
CSVVSGQGVGYTF
TGCAGCGTTGTGTCGGGACAGGGAGTTGGCTACACCTTC
>TRBV12-5|-|-|TRBJ2-2|13
CASGLTGSGELFF
TGTGCTAGTGGATTAACAGGGTCCGGGGAGCTGTTTTTT
>TRBV5-6|-|-|TRBJ1-2|14
CASGDGQANYGYTF
TGTGCCAGCGGGGATGGGCAAGCTAACTATGGCTACACCTTC
>TRBV7-2|TRBD2|-|TRBJ2-1|14
CASSPVTSGNEQFF
TGTGCCAGCAGCCCAGTCACTAGCGGCAATGAGCAGTTCTTC
>TRBV5-1|TRBD1|once|TRBJ2-2|14
CASSLAGGTGELFF
TGCGCCAGCAGCTTGGCAGGGGGAACCGGGGAGCTGTTTTTT
>TRBV27|TRBD2|-|TRBJ2-3|13
CASSSGAADTQYF
TGTGCCAGCTCCAGCGGGGCGGCAGATACGCAGTATTTT
>TRBV27|-|-|TRBJ2-7|14
CASSAAGPTYEQYF
TGTGCCAGCAGCGCCGCGGGGCCAACCTACGAGCAGTACTTC
>TRBV6-1|TRBD1|-|TRBJ1-5|15
CASTSYRGGNQPQHF
TGTGCCAGCACCTCTTACAGGGGGGGCAATCAGCCCCAGCATTTT
>TRBV6-1|-|-|TRBJ1-2|11
CASARGDGYTF
TGTGCCAGCGCCAGGGGCGATGGCTACACCTTC
>TRBV5-1|-|-|TRBJ1-1|12
CASSLDRLSAFF
TGCGCCAGCAGCTTGGACAGGCTGTCAGCTTTCTTT
>TRBV9|TRBD2|-|TRBJ2-1|14
CASSGTSAGHEQFF
TGTGCCAGCAGCGGAACTAGCGCGGGCCATGAGCAGTTCTTC
>TRBV5-6|-|-|TRBJ1-1|13
CASRAVLNTEAFF
TGTGCCTCCCGGGCAGTTTTGAACACTGAAGCTTTCTTT
>TRBV28|TRBD2|-|TRBJ2-3|15
CASSLTSGVTDTQYF
TGTGCCAGCAGTTTAACTAGCGGGGTAACAGATACGCAGTATTTT
>TRBV13|-|-|TRBJ2-1|14
CASSLEGTFDEQFF
TGTGCCAGCAGCTTAGAAGGGACTTTCGATGAGCAGTTCTTC
>TRBV5-8|TRBD1|-|TRBJ2-7|16
CASSFLRDSASYEQYF
TGTGCCAGCAGCTTCCTCCGGGACAGCGCTTCCTACGAGCAGTACTTC
>TRBV30|TRBD1|-|TRBJ1-1|14
CAWSHGTGNTEAFF
TGTGCCTGGAGTCACGGGACAGGGAACACTGAAGCTTTCTTT
>TRBV10-1|-|-|TRBJ2-7|13
CASRAQGAYEQYF
TGCGCCAGCAGGGCGCAGGGCGCCTACGAGCAGTACTTC
>TRBV6-1|TRBD1|-|TRBJ1-1|14
CASSEGQGPTEAFF
TGTGCCAGCAGTGAGGGACAGGGGCCCACTGAAGCTTTCTTT
>TRBV29-1|-|-|TRBJ1-1|12
CSAERGSTEAFF
TGCAGCGCTGAAAGGGGGAGCACTGAAGCTTTCTTT
>TRBV27|-|once|TRBJ1-5|14
CASREFYSNQPQHF
TGTGCCAGCAGAGAGTTCTATAGCAATCAGCCCCAGCATTTT
>TRBV28|TRBD1|-|TRBJ1-6|17
CASSPGQAGANNSPLHF
TGTGCCAGCAGTCCAGGACAGGCGGGGGCGAATAATTCACCCCTCCACTTT
>TRBV6-6|-|-|TRBJ1-5|14
CASSYRGTNQPQHF
TGTGCCAGCAGTTATAGGGGCACCAATCAGCCCCAGCATTTT
>TRBV5-4|-|-|TRBJ2-5|15
CASSLGEGGVETQYF
TGTGCCAGCAGCCTTGGAGAAGGTGGCGTGGAGACCCAGTACTTC
>TRBV27|TRBD2|-|TRBJ2-1|15
CASSPRTSGHNEQFF
TGTGCCAGCAGTCCCCGGACTAGCGGCCACAATGAGCAGTTCTTC
>TRBV19|TRBD2|-|TRBJ2-7|15
CASSIDMGLAGEQYF
TGTGCCAGTAGTATAGATATGGGACTAGCGGGGGAGCAGTACTTC
>TRBV6-5|TRBD1|-|TRBJ1-6|13
CASSDRGLSPLHF
TGTGCCAGCAGTGACAGGGGGCTATCACCCCTCCACTTT
>TRBV14|TRBD2|-|TRBJ2-7|17
CASSQGLRIGGSYEQYF
TGTGCCAGCAGCCAGGGGCTGCGGATTGGCGGGAGCTACGAGCAGTACTTC
>TRBV2|-|-|TRBJ2-7|15
CASSEQGESSYEQYF
TGTGCCAGCAGCGAACAGGGAGAGAGCTCCTACGAGCAGTACTTC
>TRBV5-1|-|-|TRBJ1-1|14
CASSLEDGNTEAFF
TGCGCCAGCAGCTTGGAAGACGGGAACACTGAAGCTTTCTTT
>TRBV28|-|-|TRBJ1-3|15
CASIPTGASGNTIYF
TGTGCCAGCATCCCAACCGGGGCCTCTGGAAACACCATATATTTT
>TRBV28|-|-|TRBJ2-5|14
CASSSYGNQETQYF
TGTGCCAGCAGCTCCTACGGCAATCAAGAGACCCAGTACTTC
>TRBV19|TRBD1|once|TRBJ2-7|14
CASSSGTGVYEQYF
TGTGCCAGTAGCAGCGGGACAGGGGTCTACGAGCAGTACTTC
>TRBV5-1|TRBD2|-|TRBJ2-1|15
CASSLEGGRGNEQFF
TGCGCCAGCAGCTTGGAGGGCGGGAGAGGGAATGAGCAGTTCTTC
>TRBV5-1|-|-|TRBJ1-2|13
CASSLAGDYGYTF
TGCGCCAGCAGCTTGGCCGGGGACTATGGCTACACCTTC
>TRBV19|-|-|TRBJ1-1|11
CASSGGVEAFF
TGTGCCAGTAGTGGCGGGGTGGAAGCTTTCTTT
>TRBV19|-|-|TRBJ2-3|14
CASQAREEADTQYF
TGTGCCAGCCAAGCCCGTGAGGAGGCCGATACGCAGTATTTT
>TRBV7-2|-|-|TRBJ2-7|14
CASSLVTSTYEQYF
TGTGCCAGCAGCTTAGTCACTAGCACCTACGAGCAGTACTTC
>TRBV27|-|-|TRBJ1-2|13
CASSSLLAAGYTF
TGTGCCAGCAGTTCCCTTTTGGCGGCTGGCTACACCTTC
>TRBV18|-|-|TRBJ2-2|13
CASSTDGTGELFF
TGTGCCAGCTCAACAGACGGTACCGGGGAGCTGTTTTTT
>TRBV4-3|TRBD1|-|TRBJ2-1|16
CASSLNRDSSYNEQFF
TGCGCCAGCAGCCTAAACCGGGACAGCTCCTACAATGAGCAGTTCTTC
>TRBV27|-|-|TRBJ2-2|14
CASSLEGFTGELFF
TGTGCCAGCAGTTTAGAGGGTTTCACCGGGGAGCTGTTTTTT
>TRBV28|TRBD1|once|TRBJ1-1|18
CASSFESGDRGGNTEAFF
TGTGCCAGCAGTTTTGAAAGTGGGGACAGGGGAGGGAACACTGAAGCTTTCTTT
>TRBV30|-|-|TRBJ2-7|9
CALGDEQYF
TGTGCCCTCGGGGACGAGCAGTACTTC
>TRBV10-3|TRBD2|-|TRBJ2-2|16
CAISPGTSGVTGELFF
TGTGCCATCAGCCCCGGGACTAGCGGGGTCACCGGGGAGCTGTTTTTT
>TRBV11-2|-|once|TRBJ2-7|12
CASSLGLYEQYF
TGTGCCAGCAGCTTAGGGCTCTACGAGCAGTACTTC
>TRBV7-9|-|-|TRBJ1-5|16
CASSLGQGGVNQPQHF
TGTGCCAGCAGCTTAGGCCAGGGTGGGGTCAATCAGCCCCAGCATTTT
>TRBV11-2|-|-|TRBJ2-2|14
CASSWGGETGELFF
TGTGCCAGCAGCTGGGGCGGGGAGACCGGGGAGCTGTTTTTT
>TRBV6-5|TRBD2|-|TRBJ2-7|13
CASRGGGISEQYF
TGTGCCAGCAGGGGGGGAGGGATAAGCGAGCAGTACTTC
>TRBV15|TRBD2|-|TRBJ2-7|18
CATSGTSGGLPISYEQYF
TGTGCCACCAGCGGCACTAGCGGGGGGCTTCCGATCTCCTACGAGCAGTACTTC
>TRBV2|-|once|TRBJ2-3|14
CASSEFGGSDTQYF
TGTGCCAGCAGTGAATTTGGGGGCTCAGATACGCAGTATTTT